Listed below are T cell receptor beta chains from one sample, sequenced in a study of cytomegalovirus exposure and HLA in healthy donors. The data were produced by immunoSEQ multiplex PCR, yet TCRdb's version contains in-frame clones alone and is incomplete. The sample shows around 110,000 clones, around 85% of them seen only once. The sequencing sample was made of PBMCs. Receptors originate from a man aged 25-45 years in good health and CMV-seronegative. CDR3s include the opening cysteine and the closing phenylalanine or tryptophan. D genes are given only for firm matches. Only part of the rows carry a size: once, few, many, or a class if the clone is expanded.

clone_size | j_call | v_call | d_call | cdr3_aa | cdr3_nt
once | TRBJ2-5 | TRBV5-1 | - | CASASGSLGETQYF | TGCGCCAGCGCCTCGGGGTCTCTGGGAGAGACCCAGTACTTC
- | TRBJ2-5 | TRBV11-2 | TRBD1 | CASSLADRGKETQYF | TGTGCCAGCAGCTTAGCGGACAGGGGGAAAGAGACCCAGTACTTC
once | TRBJ2-5 | TRBV5-1 | - | CASSGAPGEETQYF | TGCGCCAGCAGCGGCGCTCCGGGAGAAGAGACCCAGTACTTC
- | TRBJ2-3 | TRBV9 | - | CASSVDGAGRDTQYF | TGTGCCAGCAGCGTAGATGGGGCGGGGAGAGATACGCAGTATTTT
few | TRBJ2-4 | TRBV10-1 | - | CASSRDSWGNSQYF | TGCGCCAGCAGTAGGGACTCCTGGGGAAACAGTCAGTACTTC
- | TRBJ2-7 | TRBV14 | TRBD2 | CASSPGLAGGYSYEQYF | TGTGCCAGCAGCCCGGGACTAGCGGGGGGTTACTCCTACGAGCAGTACTTC
- | TRBJ2-7 | TRBV5-1 | - | CASSFEASAFEQYF | TGCGCCAGCAGTTTCGAAGCGTCGGCTTTCGAGCAGTACTTC
- | TRBJ2-3 | TRBV7-9 | - | CASSFASRADTQYF | TGTGCCAGCAGCTTCGCCTCGAGAGCAGATACGCAGTATTTT
- | TRBJ1-2 | TRBV10-3 | - | CAITGGDYGYTF | TGTGCCATCACGGGGGGAGACTATGGCTACACCTTC
- | TRBJ2-1 | TRBV11-2 | TRBD2 | CASRPPGLAGNNEQFF | TGTGCCAGCAGGCCTCCGGGACTAGCGGGGAACAATGAGCAGTTCTTC
- | TRBJ1-1 | TRBV30 | TRBD1 | CAWSFSMSGTAPVAAFF | TGCGCCTGGAGTTTCAGTATGTCCGGGACAGCTCCCGTTGCCGCTTTCTTT
- | TRBJ2-2 | TRBV27 | TRBD2 | CASSLSLAGAGNTGELFF | TGTGCCAGCAGTTTATCTCTAGCGGGGGCCGGGAACACCGGGGAGCTGTTTTTT
- | TRBJ2-7 | TRBV4-3 | - | CASSREGRRSYEQYF | TGCGCCAGCAGCCGAGAGGGCAGGAGGTCGTACGAGCAGTACTTC